These 9 T cell receptor beta chains share one sample of origin, sequenced in a study of T cell responses to AZD1222 COVID-19 vaccine. The method was immunoSEQ multiplex PCR; TCRdb's version includes in-frame clones alone and lacks a portion of them. Among 150,000 to 200,000 clones listed, around 87% were seen once. The specimen comprised peripheral blood, sampled on day 0 of MenACWY control vaccination. The receptor source for this set is an adult in good health.

The chain combines TRBV30 with TRBJ1-4; D not certain. The CDR3 runs to 11 residues. Germline values: CDR1 GTSNPN, CDR2 SVGIG (reference sequence). V lost 4 bases, J lost 6 bases, and 6 bases lay in between. The CDR3 DNA reads as TGTGCCTGGAAGACACATGAAAAACTGTTTTTT. This gives the protein CAWKTHEKLFF. The full variable domain, in which reference TRBV30 and TRBJ1-4 provide the parts outside the CDR3, is SQTIHQWPATLVQPVGSPLSLECTVEGTSNPNLYWYRQAAGRGLQLLFYSVGIGQISSEVPQNLSASRPQDRQFILSSKKLLLSDSGFYLCAWKTHEKLFFGSGTQLSVL.

This rearrangement joins TRBV5-6 to TRBJ2-7, with D unclear. CDR1 and CDR2 from the germline V gene are SGHDT and YYEEEE. The length of the CDR3 is 12 residues. The V end lost 1 base, the J end lost 7 bases, and 9 bases lay between the germline ends. CDR3 nucleotides: TGTGCCAGCAGCTTGTTAGCTGTTGAGCAGTACTTC. Residues: CASSLLAVEQYF.

This chain links TRBV7-7 with TRBJ1-3; TRBD1 matches at 12 bases. The CDR3 has 14 residues. Germline loops: CDR1 SSHAT, CDR2 FNYEAQ (reference sequence). V lost 3 bases, J lost 7 bases, and 1 base stayed unmatched. The CDR3 DNA follows: TGTGCCAGCAGCTTGGGGACAGGGGGCAACACCATATATTTT. Translated, it gives CASSLGTGGNTIYF.

The chain couples TRBV27 to TRBJ2-1; tentative D call: TRBD2 (5 bases). Germline CDR1 and CDR2: MNHEY and SMNVEV (reference sequence). This CDR3 region has 14 residues. Trimming removed 5 bases at V and 8 bases at J, with 16 bases between. CDR3 amino acids: CASSVDKTEDEQFF. The CDR3 DNA follows: TGTGCCAGCAGTGTAGACAAAACGGAGGATGAGCAGTTCTTC.

Notes on this clone: At the DNA level, this CDR3 is encoded by other sequences in the same sample as well. The genes are TRBV3-1 (or the pseudogene TRBV3-2) and TRBJ1-2; D possibly corresponds to TRBD1 (6 bases). Germline CDR1 LGHDT, CDR2 YNNKEL (reference sequence). V lost 0 bases to trimming and J lost 7 bases, with 9 bases between them. The CDR3 runs 13 residues. The CDR3 coding sequence is TGTGCCAGCAGCCAAGATCAGGGGAGTGGCTACACCTTC. Translating gives CASSQDQGSGYTF.

In DNA form, the CDR3 reads TGTGCCAGCAGTTACTCTCAGGGGAACACTGAAGCTTTCTTT. This sequence encodes CASSYSQGNTEAFF. The V call is TRBV6-5, the J call TRBJ1-1; D is perhaps TRBD1 (5 bases). Trimming cost V 0 bases and J 1 base, with 6 bases left between them. The CDR3 loop spans 14 amino acids. From germline, CDR1 is MNHEY and CDR2 SVGAGI.

The chain employs TRBV25-1 and TRBJ2-7; D gene uncertain. Germline CDR1 reads MGHDK; CDR2 reads SYGVNS. The CDR3 runs to 12 residues. Trimming stripped 3 bases from V and 2 bases from J, with 5 bases between. This CDR3 reads CASSESTYEQYF. The DNA for the CDR3 is TGTGCCAGCAGTGAGAGTACCTACGAGCAGTACTTC.

V gene TRBV19 combines with J gene TRBJ2-2; no firm D call. CDR1 and CDR2 (germline): LNHDA, SQIVND (reference sequence). This CDR3 has 14 residues. Trimming cost V 3 bases and J 4 bases, with 9 bases left between them. The CDR3 DNA reads as TGTGCCAGTAGTATCGGCAGGACCACCGGGGAGCTGTTTTTT. Protein sequence: CASSIGRTTGELFF. Filled out from reference TRBV19 and TRBJ2-2, the complete variable domain reads DGGITQSPKYLFRKEGQNVTLSCEQNLNHDAMYWYRQDPGQGLRLIYYSQIVNDFQKGDIAEGYSVSREKKESFPLTVTSAQKNPTAFYLCASSIGRTTGELFFGEGSRLTVL.

The V gene is TRBV7-3, the J gene TRBJ1-1; 10 nucleotides align to TRBD1. This CDR3 spans 15 amino acids. CDR1 is SGHTA, CDR2 FQGTGA, per germline. CDR3 nucleotide sequence: TGTCCTCCCGGGGCCGACAGGGGGCGGCCCCCGGGAGCTTTCTTT. Translation: CPPGADRGRPPGAFF.